This paragraph reports one TCR beta chain. V gave up 3 bases and J gave up 9 bases, with 9 bases separating them. Germline CDR1 LNHDA, CDR2 SQIVND (reference sequence). The CDR3 is 12 residues long. The entry originates in a study of OX40 agonist ivuxolimab in advanced cancers. Sequenced by immunoSEQ multiplex PCR; TCRdb stores in-frame clones only, minus some. The table shows approximately 42,000 clones, with 88% occurring only once. The rearrangement uses TRBV19 and TRBJ2-4; D is ambiguous. The sequencing here drew on CD4+ or CD8+ T cells sorted from blood, taken in a trial of the OX40 agonist ivuxolimab. The receptor comes from an adult with an advanced solid tumor such as melanoma, head and neck, liver or kidney cancer. This CDR3 reads CASSMSPSIQYF. The CDR3 nucleotides read TGTGCCAGTAGTATGTCCCCGTCCATTCAGTACTTC.